The 6 T cell receptor beta chains below were found in one sample sequenced in a study of CD8+ T cells in alopecia areata. Sequencing templates came from extracted RNA that was reverse transcribed into cDNA. Profiling relied on immunoSEQ multiplex PCR, and the TCRdb table lists in-frame clones only, not all of them. The sample shows over 100,000 clones, none of them appearing just once. Sample: lesional skin. These receptors were obtained from a C3H/HeJ mouse with alopecia areata. Mouse MHC haplotype: H2-k.

This clone showed up just a few times. Gene names follow the mouse nomenclature. The observed sequence ends 4 residues before the CDR3 terminus, with the missing tail filled in from the germline J gene. The rearrangement links TRBV13-3 to TRBJ1-1; tentative D call: TRBD1 (6 bases). Trimming left V 3 bases short and J 0 bases short, with 15 bases between. Per the germline V gene, CDR1 is NNHDY and CDR2 is SYVADS. CDR3 length equals 16 residues. The DNA read from the CDR3 is TGTGCCAGCAGTGGCCCCCGGGACATTGCAAACACA. This gives the protein CASSGPRDIANT. The whole CDR3 protein is CASSGPRDIANTEVFF.

This clone was counted between two and nine times. Gene names follow the mouse nomenclature. The CDR3 end lies 4 residues beyond the end of the read and is filled in from the germline J gene. The chain has TRBV13-3 and TRBJ2-4, with D maybe TRBD1 (5 bases). The CDR3 is 13 residues long. Germline V lookup: CDR1 NNHDY, CDR2 SYVADS. CDR3 DNA, as far as it was read: TGTGCCAGCAGTGAGAAGGACAAAAAC. Translated, it gives CASSEKDKN. The full-length CDR3 reads as CASSEKDKNTLYF.

For this clone: Gene labels here are mouse ones. The read terminates 4 residues ahead of where the CDR3 ends, so the germline J gene completes it. The chain recombines TRBV13-3 with TRBJ2-5; TRBD1 matches at 8 bases. There are 16 residues in the CDR3. The ends lost 0 bases at V and 2 bases at J; junction bases unmatched: 5. Germline CDR1 NNHDY, CDR2 SYVADS. CDR3 in amino acids: CASSDAQGAGQDTQYF. The CDR3 DNA, read in part, is TGTGCCAGCAGTGATGCCCAGGGGGCAGGCCAAGAC. The whole variable domain, filled in from reference TRBV13-3 and TRBJ2-5, reads EAAVTQSPRSKVAVTGGKVTLSCHQTNNHDYMYWYRQDTGHGLRLIHYSYVADSTEKGDIPDGYKASRPSQENFSLILELASLSQTAVYFCASSDAQGAGQDTQYFGPGTRLLVL.

This clone was detected only a few times. Gene names are the mouse ones. The observed sequence ends 4 residues before the CDR3 terminus, with the missing tail filled in from the germline J gene. The chain links TRBV19 to TRBJ2-7, with D uncertain. Germline assignment: CDR1 FNHDT and CDR2 SITEND (reference sequence). The ends were cut back, 2 bases at V and 0 bases at J, with 9 bases in the middle. The CDR3 extends over 14 amino acids. CDR3 residues: CASSILVSSYEQYF. The CDR3 bases that were read are TGTGCCAGCAGTATTTTGGTGAGCTCCTAT.

This clone appeared a few times. Gene and germline names: mouse. The read comes to an end 4 residues before the CDR3 does, leaving the germline J gene to fill in the end. V gene TRBV13-3 combines with J gene TRBJ2-5, with 12 bases matching TRBD2. Per germline, CDR1 NNHDY and CDR2 SYVADS. The CDR3 extends over 15 amino acids. Partial CDR3 DNA: TGTGCCAGCAGTGGACTGGGGGGGCAAGGGGAC. It codes for CASSGLGGQGD. The full CDR3 reads CASSGLGGQGDTQYF.

A few counts support this clone. Gene names denote mouse genes. The read is 4 residues too short to cover the CDR3 end, so that end is filled in from the germline J gene. The chain has TRBV1 and TRBJ2-4; 8 bases match TRBD2. The V gene's germline CDR1 is NSQYPW and CDR2 LRSPGD (reference sequence). The CDR3 loop spans 16 amino acids. With 1 base clipped from V and 3 bases from J, the junction kept 6 bases outside the gene matches. CDR3 loop: CTCSAVLGGWQNTLYF. CDR3 bases read: TGCACCTGCAGTGCAGTTCTGGGGGGTTGGCAAAAC.